These 15 T cell receptor beta chains were all obtained from the same sample, sequenced in a study of human T cells and chemical hapten exposure. TCRdb reprocessed the RACE reads via MiXCR and lists one record per CDR3 protein. Among more than 250,000 distinct CDR3 sequences listed, approximately 8.6% were seen once. Time point: pre-sensitization, week 0. Treatment here: therapeutic diphenylcyclopropenone sensitization with weekly scalp DPC. The source material was whole blood, sampled in connection with sensitization to the hapten diphenylcyclopropenone (DPC). These receptors were collected from a woman in her forties with alopecia areata. Some clones in this sample may be carry-over from other donors' samples.

This clonotype was recorded a few times. The chain uses TRBV9 and TRBJ2-2, with D possibly called TRBD1 or TRBD2 (5 bases each). The CDR3 runs to 16 residues. In germline, CDR1 is SGDLS, CDR2 YYNGEE. V lost 3 bases and J 5 bases, leaving 17 bases between the germline ends. This CDR3 reads CASSAGSPSVTGELFF. CDR3 coding DNA: TGTGCCAGCAGCGCAGGGAGTCCGAGTGTGACCGGGGAGCTGTTTTTT.

The table lists this clonotype with a few counts. The gene calls are TRBV27 and TRBJ2-1, with TRBD2 identical over 9 bases. In germline, CDR1 is MNHEY, CDR2 SMNVEV (reference sequence). V trimming: 8 bases; J trimming: 9 bases; junction bases outside the gene matches: 20. The CDR3 extends over 17 amino acids. DNA of the CDR3: TGTGCCAGCCGCCCCCTCCGGCCGCGGGAGGGATTACTTGAGCAGTTCTTC. Translated: CASRPLRPREGLLEQFF.

This rearrangement joins TRBV5-6 to TRBJ2-3; 10 nucleotides align to TRBD2. Looked up from germline, CDR1 is SGHDT and CDR2 is YYEEEE. Unmatched junction bases numbered 6, after V lost 0 bases and J lost 2 bases. The CDR3 runs to 17 residues. CDR3 in amino acids: CASSLGSGRGNTDTQYF. The CDR3 DNA reads as TGTGCCAGCAGCTTGGGAAGCGGGAGGGGCAACACAGATACGCAGTATTTT.

The CDR3 is CASSFRDGWNEQFF. DNA of the CDR3: TGTGCCAGCAGTTTTAGGGACGGGTGGAATGAGCAGTTCTTC. The chain combines TRBV12-3 or TRBV12-4 with TRBJ2-1; TRBD1 or TRBD2 may be the D gene (5 bases each). The CDR3 totals 14 residues. V was cut by 3 bases and J by 7 bases, with 13 bases left in between.

This clonotype was detected only a few times. The chain uses TRBV28 and TRBJ1-2; D is unclear. This CDR3 region has 13 residues. Germline CDR1 is MDHEN and CDR2 is SYDVKM. V lost 7 bases and J lost 4, with 13 bases in between. CDR3: CASTGGRIYGYTF. The CDR3 DNA reads TGTGCCAGCACCGGAGGACGGATCTATGGCTACACCTTC.

This rearrangement joins TRBV15 to TRBJ2-1, with D uncertain. The CDR3 has 15 amino acids. The germline CDR1 and CDR2 sequences are LNHNV and YYDKDF (reference sequence). V was trimmed by 1 base and J by 1 base, leaving 8 bases between them. Here the CDR3 DNA reads TGTGCCACCAGCAGAGTGATGGCGTCCTACAATGAGCAGTTCTTC. Its translation: CATSRVMASYNEQFF.

This clonotype occurred a few times. The CDR3 DNA reads TGTGCCAGCAGTGGGGGACTCTTCAATGAGCAGTTCTTC. Amino acid sequence: CASSGGLFNEQFF. The chain joins TRBV12-3 or TRBV12-4 to TRBJ2-1; maybe TRBD2 (6 bases). Trimming cost V 5 bases and J 6 bases, with 11 bases left between them. The CDR3 length is 13 residues.

CDR3 in DNA: TGTGCCACCCGACTAGCGGGGGCCCCTAGCACAGATACGCAGTATTTT. Translation gives CATRLAGAPSTDTQYF. V and J are TRBV10-3 and TRBJ2-3; 12 nucleotides match TRBD2. The length of the CDR3 is 16 residues. Per the germline V gene, CDR1 is ENHRY and CDR2 is SYGVKD. Germline trimming cut 10 bases from V and 0 bases from J; bases unmatched to any gene: 8.

There are a few counts of this clonotype. The chain recombines TRBV6-5 with TRBJ1-4; TRBD1 might be the D (6 bases). Looked up from germline, CDR1 is MNHEY and CDR2 is SVGAGI. The V gene lost 0 bases and the J gene lost 5 bases, with 10 bases spanning the gap. The CDR3 has 15 amino acids. This CDR3 reads CASSYSTGHNEKLFF. Here the CDR3 DNA reads TGTGCCAGCAGTTACTCGACAGGCCACAATGAAAAACTGTTTTTT.

The V and J genes are TRBV7-3 and TRBJ2-1; TRBD1 might be the D (6 bases). Trimming took off 3 bases at V and 6 bases at J, with 15 bases between the two ends. The CDR3 is made up of 15 amino acids. Germline CDR1 is SGHTA and CDR2 is FQGTGA. Written as DNA, the CDR3 is TGTGCCAGCAGCTTGCAGCCGGCAGGGGCCAATGAGCAGTTCTTC. The encoded protein is CASSLQPAGANEQFF.

The chain joins TRBV7-2 to TRBJ2-5; D is unresolved. This CDR3 contains 12 residues. In germline, CDR1 is SGHTA, CDR2 FQGNSA. V gave up 3 bases and J gave up 5 bases, with 7 bases separating them. CDR3 amino acids: CASSFTLETQYF. The CDR3 region has the DNA TGTGCCAGCAGCTTTACTTTGGAGACCCAGTACTTC.

This clonotype was detected only a few times. The rearrangement joins TRBV7-2 to TRBJ1-4; D is undetermined. The germline V gene has CDR1 SGHTA and CDR2 FQGNSA. The CDR3 extends over 15 amino acids. The V end lost 2 bases, the J end lost 8 bases, and 15 bases lay between the germline ends. CDR3 region: CASSLIEWSGEKLFF. The CDR3 bases are TGTGCCAGCAGCTTAATCGAATGGTCCGGAGAAAAACTGTTTTTT.

This chain uses TRBV27 with TRBJ1-5; D unclear. V lost 3 bases and J 7 bases, leaving 13 bases between the germline ends. Per germline, CDR1 MNHEY and CDR2 SMNVEV (reference sequence). This CDR3 is 14 amino acids long. The CDR3 sequence is CASSLDETYQPQHF. The CDR3 DNA follows: TGTGCCAGCAGTTTGGACGAAACCTACCAGCCCCAGCATTTT.

The chain links TRBV7-2 to TRBJ2-7; 10 bases agree with TRBD1. The germline CDR1 and CDR2 sequences are SGHTA and FQGNSA. CDR3 length: 15 residues. The V segment lost 5 bases and the J segment 4 bases; nucleotides outside the gene matches: 8. CDR3 bases: TGTGCCAGCAGCCTACGGACAGGGGGTAGATACGAGCAGTACTTC. Its protein product is CASSLRTGGRYEQYF.

The rearrangement links TRBV7-8 to TRBJ2-1; D may correspond to TRBD1 or TRBD2 (5 bases each). The ends were cut back, 5 bases at V and 0 bases at J, with 17 bases in the middle. The CDR3 totals 17 residues. Germline CDR1 SGHVS, CDR2 FQNEAQ. The CDR3 DNA follows: TGTGCCAGCAGCGTCGTGATGGGGGTTCTCTCCTACAATGAGCAGTTCTTC. This codes for CASSVVMGVLSYNEQFF.